A single sample gave rise to the 13 T cell receptor beta chains below, sequenced in a study of T cell repertoires in cytomegalovirus infection. MiXCR, run by TCRdb on the reads, gives a single entry per CDR3 protein. Among about 900,000 distinct CDR3 sequences listed, 30% to 40% were seen once. No antigen has been identified for these receptors. The specimen comprised cultured CD8+ T cells from PBMCs, sampled from culture after CMV antigen stimulation. Source of these receptors: a human donor in good health (CMV status not recorded). Some clones in this sample may be carry-over from other donors' samples.

The table lists this clonotype with a few counts. This chain links TRBV6-2 or TRBV6-3 with TRBJ1-1; D is undetermined. The CDR3 extends over 15 amino acids. Trimming stripped 5 bases from V and 1 base from J, with 14 bases between. Germline V lookup: CDR1 MNHEY, CDR2 SVGEGT. CDR3: CASSPLGRTNTEAFF. CDR3 coding DNA: TGTGCCAGCAGTCCCCTGGGGAGGACGAACACTGAAGCTTTCTTT.

This rearrangement joins TRBV28 to TRBJ2-5; tentative D call: TRBD2 (6 bases). This CDR3 spans 15 amino acids. Germline loops: CDR1 MDHEN, CDR2 SYDVKM. Between the trimmed V and J ends, which lost 3 bases and 2 bases, there was a span of 13 bases. CDR3 amino acids: CASSFEDGSQETQYF. As DNA, the CDR3 is TGTGCCAGCAGTTTTGAAGACGGGAGTCAAGAGACCCAGTACTTC.

The chain combines TRBV10-3 with TRBJ1-2; 9 positions match TRBD1. Germline CDR1 reads ENHRY; CDR2 reads SYGVKD. V trimming: 7 bases; J trimming: 0 bases; junction bases outside the gene matches: 9. The CDR3 sequence is 16 residues long. The CDR3 here is CAITKGQGFPNYGYTF. The CDR3 bases are TGTGCCATCACCAAAGGACAGGGGTTTCCTAACTATGGCTACACCTTC.

This clonotype has more than one count but fewer than ten. This chain's CDR3 is CASSLPLSWIPQETQYF. CDR3 coding DNA: TGTGCCAGCAGCTTACCCCTTTCATGGATTCCTCAGGAGACCCAGTACTTC. This chain joins TRBV7-8 and TRBJ2-5; D gene ambiguous. V was trimmed by 2 bases and J by 5 bases, leaving 21 bases between them. Germline V CDR1 and CDR2: SGHVS, FQNEAQ. The CDR3 runs to 17 residues.

The chain employs TRBV25-1 and TRBJ2-2; D is tentatively TRBD1 or TRBD2 (7 bases each). Trimming removed 7 bases at V and 2 bases at J, with 14 bases between. The CDR3 contains 15 residues. CDR1 MGHDK and CDR2 SYGVNS come from the germline V gene. The CDR3 DNA follows: TGTGCCAGCAAGGGAGGGGGCGCAAACACCGGGGAGCTGTTTTTT. Protein: CASKGGGANTGELFF.

The chain has TRBV6-9 and TRBJ2-1, with 8 bases aligning to TRBD2. CDR1 is MNHGY and CDR2 is SVAAGI in the germline V gene. V lost 8 bases and J lost 7; bases outside the gene matches: 10. CDR3 size: 14 residues. CDR3 DNA sequence: TGTGCCAGCTCCCAAGCGGGGGCGCATAATGAGCAGTTCTTC. Translation: CASSQAGAHNEQFF.

This clonotype came up a few times. The chain has TRBV4-1 and TRBJ1-1; 7 bases are shared with TRBD1. V shed 0 bases and J 3 bases; nucleotides not matched to a gene: 4. CDR3 length: 15 amino acids. Germline assignment: CDR1 MGHRA and CDR2 YSYEKL. The CDR3: CASSQEGQTYTEAFF. CDR3 coding DNA: TGCGCCAGCAGCCAAGAGGGACAGACATACACTGAAGCTTTCTTT.

V gene TRBV6-2 or TRBV6-3 combines with J gene TRBJ2-2; 11 positions agree with TRBD2. CDR3 length: 17 residues. Germline V CDR1 and CDR2: MNHEY, SVGEGT. The ends lost 4 bases at V and 4 bases at J; junction bases unmatched: 8. CDR3 sequence (DNA): TGTGCCAGCAGTTCCGAGACTAGCGGGGTTATCACCGGGGAGCTGTTTTTT. Amino acid sequence: CASSSETSGVITGELFF.

This clonotype was seen a handful of times. The V call is TRBV12-3 or TRBV12-4, the J call TRBJ2-2; D is possibly TRBD1 or TRBD2 (6 bases each). CDR3 length equals 17 residues. Trimming removed 1 base from V and 6 bases from J, with 18 bases in between. DNA for the CDR3: TGTGCCAGCAGTTTAGATAAAGAGGGGGGTGTCGCCGGGGAGCTGTTTTTT. Amino acid sequence: CASSLDKEGGVAGELFF.

The chain couples TRBV6-1 to TRBJ2-7, with a possible D match to TRBD1 (5 bases). The CDR3 sequence is 14 residues long. The germline V gene encodes CDR1 MNHNS and CDR2 SASEGT. Trimming removed 6 bases from V and 5 bases from J, with 17 bases in between. The CDR3 here is CASSQRGYHNEQYV. The DNA for the CDR3 is TGTGCCAGCAGCCAAAGGGGCTACCATAACGAGCAGTACGTC.

The gene calls are TRBV7-9 and TRBJ1-1; 7 nucleotides align to TRBD1. This CDR3 comprises 15 residues. The V and J ends lost 2 bases and 2 bases, in that order; junction bases with no gene match: 5. CDR1 SEHNR and CDR2 FQNEAQ come from the germline V gene (reference sequence). CDR3 in DNA: TGTGCCAGCAGCTTACCCAGGGGGGAAAACACTGAAGCTTTCTTT. Amino acid sequence: CASSLPRGENTEAFF.

This clonotype was observed a handful of times. The chain links TRBV7-9 to TRBJ2-3; possibly TRBD1 for D (5 bases). Germline-derived CDR1 and CDR2 are SEHNR and FQNEAQ (reference sequence). The CDR3 is made up of 13 amino acids. The V gene lost 5 bases and the J gene lost 2 bases, with 8 bases spanning the gap. The CDR3: CASSPDNTDTQYF. Here the CDR3 DNA reads TGTGCCAGCAGCCCGGACAACACAGATACGCAGTATTTT. Full variable domain (outside the CDR3, taken from reference TRBV7-9 and TRBJ2-3): DTGVSQNPRHKITKRGQNVTFRCDPISEHNRLYWYRQTLGQGPEFLTYFQNEAQLEKSRLLSDRFSAERPKGSFSTLEIQRTEQGDSAMYLCASSPDNTDTQYFGPGTRLTVL.

The chain recombines TRBV2 with TRBJ2-5; D unclear. The V gene's germline CDR1 is SNHLY and CDR2 FYNNEI. The CDR3 has 16 residues. Trimming removed 5 bases from V and 0 bases from J, with 16 bases in between. CDR3 DNA: TGTGCCAGCAGTAGTCACGGAGAGATGTACCAAGAGACCCAGTACTTC. Encoded protein: CASSSHGEMYQETQYF.